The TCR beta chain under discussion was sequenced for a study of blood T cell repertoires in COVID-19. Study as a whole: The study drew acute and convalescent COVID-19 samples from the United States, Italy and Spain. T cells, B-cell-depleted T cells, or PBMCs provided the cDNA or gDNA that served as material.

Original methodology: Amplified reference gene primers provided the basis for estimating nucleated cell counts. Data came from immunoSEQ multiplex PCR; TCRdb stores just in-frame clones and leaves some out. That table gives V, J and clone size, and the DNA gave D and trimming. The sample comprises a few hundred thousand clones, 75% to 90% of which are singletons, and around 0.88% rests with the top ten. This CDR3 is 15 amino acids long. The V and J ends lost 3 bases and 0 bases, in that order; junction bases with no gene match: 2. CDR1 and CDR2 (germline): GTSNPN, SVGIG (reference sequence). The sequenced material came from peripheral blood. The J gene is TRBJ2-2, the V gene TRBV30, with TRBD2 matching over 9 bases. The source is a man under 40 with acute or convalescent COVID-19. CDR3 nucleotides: TGTGCCTGGAGCCGACTAGCGGCGAACACCGGGGAGCTGTTTTTT. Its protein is CAWSRLAANTGELFF.